By its share, the clone carrying this TCR beta chain is large. Its matching antigen is unknown. These data originate in a study of circulating CD8 cells and anti-PD-1 response in melanoma. The V end was cut by 5 bases, the J end by 3 bases, with 10 bases between. From germline, CDR1 is SGHTA and CDR2 FQGTGA. The CDR3 is made up of 13 amino acids. Sorting of live CD3+CD8+TCRalphabeta+ cells by PD-1 and/or TIGIT gave four subsets. TCR libraries were prepared from approximately 15 ng of total RNA with the QIAseq Immune Repertoire TCR panel. TCRdb fed the reads into MiXCR, producing one record per CDR3 protein. Of fewer than 450 distinct CDR3 sequences in the sample, around 9% were seen once. Overall study findings and caveats: Subset repertoires were largely private at M1, with under 7% shared. PD-1 and DPOS subsets showed similar, higher clonality than DNEG.

The rearrangement links TRBV7-3 to TRBJ1-2, with D unresolved. Sequencing was performed on CD8+ T cells from PBMCs, taken at baseline or after one month of anti-PD-1 therapy (not recorded which). This TCR came from a human donor with melanoma. DNA of the CDR3: TGTGCCAGCAGCCCCGGGCCCTACTATGGCTACACCTTC. This sequence encodes CASSPGPYYGYTF.